These T cell receptor beta chains were read from a single sample in a study of blood T cell repertoires in COVID-19. The table came from immunoSEQ multiplex PCR; TCRdb's copy has only in-frame clones and leaves some out. This table has roughly 92,000 clones, 75% to 95% appearing once. Sequencing was performed on peripheral blood. The receptors were gathered from a man between 50 and 59 years old with acute or convalescent COVID-19. Both conserved end residues are part of each CDR3. Each record gives: V gene, D gene, J gene, clone size, CDR3 DNA, CDR3 protein. A D gene is named only where the DNA matches it firmly. Size is omitted from some rows. Given values are once, few, many or a class for expanded clones.

V: TRBV5-1; D: NA; J: TRBJ1-1; size: once; DNA: TGCGCCAGCAGCCAAACGACCGGGACAAAGAACACTGAAGCTTTCTTT; CDR3: CASSQTTGTKNTEAFF
V: TRBV6-5; D: NA; J: TRBJ2-7; size: NA; DNA: TGTGCCAGCAGCCGGGACACATCCTACGAGCAGTACTTC; CDR3: CASSRDTSYEQYF
V: TRBV7-2; D: NA; J: TRBJ1-1; size: NA; DNA: TGTGCCAGCAGCTTAGTCAGGGGCGTTATGGACACTGAAGCTTTCTTT; CDR3: CASSLVRGVMDTEAFF
V: TRBV5-4; D: NA; J: TRBJ2-2; size: NA; DNA: TGTGCCAGCAGCTCTCTGACCGGGGAGCTGTTTTTT; CDR3: CASSSLTGELFF
V: TRBV19; D: NA; J: TRBJ1-2; size: NA; DNA: TGTGCCAGTAACTCAGGACAGTATGGCTACACCTTC; CDR3: CASNSGQYGYTF
V: TRBV6-5; D: NA; J: TRBJ1-2; size: NA; DNA: TGTGCCAGCAGCCGGGATACCTATGGCTACACCTTC; CDR3: CASSRDTYGYTF
V: TRBV29-1; D: TRBD1; J: TRBJ2-4; size: NA; DNA: TGCAGCGTTGAAGGACAGGGGGAAAACATTCAGTACTTC; CDR3: CSVEGQGENIQYF
V: TRBV5-1; D: NA; J: TRBJ2-3; size: NA; DNA: TGCGCCAGCAGCTTGGGAGGCACAGATACGCAGTATTTT; CDR3: CASSLGGTDTQYF
V: TRBV3-1/TRBV3-2; D: TRBD2; J: TRBJ2-2; size: once; DNA: TGTGCCAGCAGCGGTCGGACTAGCGGGAGGGCTAACGGGGAGCTGTTTTTT; CDR3: CASSGRTSGRANGELFF
V: TRBV6-6; D: TRBD2; J: TRBJ2-3; size: NA; DNA: TGTGCCAGCAAAAGGGACTACACAGATACGCAGTATTTT; CDR3: CASKRDYTDTQYF
V: TRBV5-1; D: TRBD2; J: TRBJ2-7; size: NA; DNA: TGCGCCAGCACCCTGGGGGGGGGTGAATTCTACGAGCAGTACTTC; CDR3: CASTLGGGEFYEQYF
V: TRBV25-1; D: NA; J: TRBJ2-2; size: NA; DNA: TGTGCCAGCAGTTTTCTTGGGAGCACCGGGGAGCTGTTTTTT; CDR3: CASSFLGSTGELFF
V: TRBV4-1; D: NA; J: TRBJ2-3; size: NA; DNA: TGCGCCAGCAGCCAAGAGTCGAGGGAGCGAGATACGCAGTATTTT; CDR3: CASSQESRERDTQYF
V: TRBV21-1; D: NA; J: TRBJ2-6; size: NA; DNA: TGTGCCAGCAGCAACCGCAGGTCTGGGGCCAACGTCCTGACTTTC; CDR3: CASSNRRSGANVLTF
V: TRBV5-1; D: TRBD1; J: TRBJ2-5; size: NA; DNA: TGCGCCAGCAGCTTATTCGGGACAGGGGGCGGAGAGACCCAGTACTTC; CDR3: CASSLFGTGGGETQYF
V: TRBV11-2; D: NA; J: TRBJ1-3; size: NA; DNA: TGTGCCAGCAGCTTAGAGGGGAGAGCCACCATATATTTT; CDR3: CASSLEGRATIYF
V: TRBV6-2/TRBV6-3; D: TRBD1; J: TRBJ1-4; size: NA; DNA: TGTGCCAGCAGTTACCCGCGGAGTGGACAGGGATTTGAAGAAAAACTGTTTTTT; CDR3: CASSYPRSGQGFEEKLFF
V: TRBV5-1; D: TRBD2; J: TRBJ2-1; size: NA; DNA: TGCGCCAGCAGCCCGGGGTCTAGCGGGAGATACAATGAGCAGTTCTTC; CDR3: CASSPGSSGRYNEQFF
V: TRBV6-5; D: TRBD2; J: TRBJ2-7; size: NA; DNA: TGTGCCAGCAGGACTAGCAGAGACTCCTACGAGCAGTACTTC; CDR3: CASRTSRDSYEQYF
V: TRBV2; D: NA; J: TRBJ2-3; size: NA; DNA: TGTGCCAACGCCCAACGGCCGACTAGCACAGATACGCAGTATTTT; CDR3: CANAQRPTSTDTQYF
V: TRBV5-1; D: TRBD1; J: TRBJ2-1; size: NA; DNA: TGCGCCAGCAGCTTGGTTACCGGGACAGGGGATAGCGATGAGCAGTTCTTC; CDR3: CASSLVTGTGDSDEQFF
V: TRBV5-1; D: TRBD2; J: TRBJ2-1; size: NA; DNA: TGCGCCAGCAGCTGGGGGACTAGCGGGAGTCATGAGCAGTTCTTC; CDR3: CASSWGTSGSHEQFF
V: TRBV6-2/TRBV6-3; D: NA; J: TRBJ1-1; size: NA; DNA: TGTGCCAGCAGCCCTACCCAGCCCGACGGGGGCACTGAAGCTTTCTTT; CDR3: CASSPTQPDGGTEAFF